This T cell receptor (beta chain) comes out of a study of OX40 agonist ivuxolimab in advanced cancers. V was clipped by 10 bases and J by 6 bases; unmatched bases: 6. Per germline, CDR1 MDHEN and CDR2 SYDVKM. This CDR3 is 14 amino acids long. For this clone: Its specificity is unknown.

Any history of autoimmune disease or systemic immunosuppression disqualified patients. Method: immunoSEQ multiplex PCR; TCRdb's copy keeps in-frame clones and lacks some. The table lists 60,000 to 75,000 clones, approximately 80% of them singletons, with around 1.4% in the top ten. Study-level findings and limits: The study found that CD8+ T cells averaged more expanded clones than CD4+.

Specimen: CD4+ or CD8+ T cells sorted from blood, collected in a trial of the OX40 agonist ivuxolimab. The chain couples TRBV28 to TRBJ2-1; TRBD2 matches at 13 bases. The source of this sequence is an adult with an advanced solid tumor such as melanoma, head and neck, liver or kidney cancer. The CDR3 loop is CATDGTSGANEQFF. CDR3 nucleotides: TGTGCCACCGATGGGACTAGCGGGGCCAATGAGCAGTTCTTC.